The 14 T cell receptor beta chains reported below all come from one sample, sequenced in a study of T cells after yellow fever vaccination. Each CDR3 protein is one row after TCRdb ran MiXCR on the 5' RACE reads. This sample has about 220,000 distinct CDR3 sequences, with 3% to 3.5% found just once. Specimen: CD4+ T cells sorted from PBMCs, collected 10 days after the yellow fever booster vaccination. These receptors were taken from a young man who received the YFV17D yellow fever vaccine.

In its sample, this clonotype was seen a few times. The chain joins TRBV7-2 to TRBJ2-7, with TRBD2 identical over 14 bases. Trimming took 5 bases from V and 1 from J; bases not matched to a gene: 4. This CDR3 spans 16 amino acids. The germline V gene encodes CDR1 SGHTA and CDR2 FQGNSA. CDR3 region: CASSPRLAGGSYEQYF. The CDR3 DNA reads as TGTGCCAGCAGCCCCCGACTAGCGGGGGGGTCCTACGAGCAGTACTTC.

The chain is built from TRBV7-9 and TRBJ1-2; D is ambiguous. CDR1 and CDR2 (germline): SEHNR, FQNEAQ (reference sequence). The CDR3 totals 15 residues. V was pared by 4 bases and J by 0 bases, with 12 bases between. The DNA for the CDR3 is TGTGCCAGCAGCTCGGCCCTGGAAGCTAACTATGGCTACACCTTC. As protein: CASSSALEANYGYTF.

This clonotype showed up just a few times. The conserved closing phenylalanine or tryptophan is absent in this CDR3, likely reflecting a read error. It is unclear where the CDR3 begins or ends on the DNA, so no DNA is shown, and the CDR3 is as TCRdb lists it. The chain couples TRBV5-4 to TRBJ1-6; TRBD1 reflects the table's D call only, with no check against the DNA. Germline CDR1 is SGHNT and CDR2 is YYREEE (reference sequence). The CDR3 has 8 residues if both end residues are counted. This chain's CDR3 is CARSYPPG.

This clonotype has ten or more counts. The chain has TRBV20-1 and TRBJ2-1, with D unresolved. The CDR3 has 16 residues. Trimming removed 3 bases from V and 2 bases from J, with 17 bases in between. CDR1 is DFQATT, CDR2 SNEGSKA, per germline (reference sequence). DNA for the CDR3: TGCAGTGCTAGCGATCCCGGCCTTGCCACCTACAATGAGCAGTTCTTC. This codes for CSASDPGLATYNEQFF.

This clonotype occurred many times. The CDR3 region is CASRYGGSGDTQYF. Here the CDR3 DNA reads TGTGCCAGCAGATACGGGGGTTCAGGAGATACGCAGTATTTT. V gene TRBV6-5 combines with J gene TRBJ2-3; TRBD2 is a possible D gene (6 bases). The V gene lost 6 bases and the J gene lost 5 bases, with 15 bases spanning the gap. CDR1 is MNHEY, CDR2 SVGAGI, per germline. This CDR3 region has 14 residues.

The chain employs TRBV7-2 and TRBJ2-7, with 10 bases that match TRBD1. The CDR3 covers 15 residues. CDR1 is SGHTA and CDR2 is FQGNSA in the germline V gene. V lost 5 bases to trimming and J lost 2 bases; unmatched junction nucleotides: 6. The CDR3 bases are TGTGCCAGCAGCGCCAGACAGGGGGCTGCCTACGAGCAGTACTTC. The encoded protein is CASSARQGAAYEQYF. Variable domain in full (rest from reference TRBV7-2 and TRBJ2-7): GAGVSQSPSNKVTEKGKDVELRCDPISGHTALYWYRQSLGQGLEFLIYFQGNSAPDKSGLPSDRFSAERTGGSVSTLTIQRTQQEDSAVYLCASSARQGAAYEQYFGPGTRLTVT.

This chain joins TRBV4-3 and TRBJ1-4; TRBD1 is a possible D gene (5 bases). Germline assignment: CDR1 LGHNA and CDR2 YSLEER. This CDR3 spans 17 amino acids. V was trimmed by 2 bases and J by 2 bases, leaving 15 bases between them. CDR3 loop: CASSQNIQGGTNEKLFF. In DNA, the CDR3 is TGCGCCAGCAGCCAAAACATCCAGGGAGGCACTAATGAAAAACTGTTTTTT.

At least ten counts were recorded for this clonotype. This rearrangement joins TRBV27 to TRBJ1-2, with 8 bases aligning to TRBD1. Germline CDR1 reads MNHEY; CDR2 reads SMNVEV (reference sequence). This CDR3 contains 14 residues. J was trimmed by 5 bases and V by 3 bases; bases with no gene match: 5. The CDR3 coding sequence is TGTGCCAGCAGTTTCTCGGGACAGGCGTATGGCTACACCTTC. Residues: CASSFSGQAYGYTF.

In its sample, this clonotype was seen many times. V gene TRBV5-1 combines with J gene TRBJ1-1; weak D call: TRBD1 (5 bases). The V end was cut by 0 bases, the J end by 6 bases, with 9 bases between. This CDR3 contains 13 residues. Germline loops: CDR1 SGHRS, CDR2 YFSETQ. The DNA for the CDR3 is TGCGCCAGCAGCTTGGGCAGGGACTCTGAAGCTTTCTTT. Translated, it gives CASSLGRDSEAFF.

This clonotype came up a few times. V gene TRBV7-2 combines with J gene TRBJ2-3; 8 bases fit TRBD1. Germline CDR1 SGHTA, CDR2 FQGNSA. Trimming cost V 7 bases and J 3 bases; bases outside gene matches: 6. This CDR3 region has 14 residues. The CDR3 sequence is CASTNRQGTDTQYF. As DNA, the CDR3 is TGTGCCAGCACCAACCGACAGGGGACAGATACGCAGTATTTT.

As for this clonotype: A single base separates this from a much larger clone, so it may be a read error. V usage is TRBV28 and J usage is TRBJ1-1; maybe TRBD1 (6 bases). Germline CDR1 and CDR2: MDHEN and SYDVKM. CDR3 size: 16 residues. The CDR3 nucleotides read TGTGCCAGCAGCGATCCCCTAGGACAGCTGAAGACTGAAGCTTTCTTT. Translation: CASSDPLGQLKTEAFF. Together with reference TRBV28 and TRBJ1-1, the CDR3 gives the full variable domain: DVKVTQSSRYLVKRTGEKVFLECVQDMDHENMFWYRQDPGLGLRLIYFSYDVKMKEKGDIPEGYSVSREKKERFSLILESASTNQTSMYLCASSDPLGQLKTEAFFGQGTRLTVV.

Comments on this clonotype: Given a much more abundant clone one base away, this may be a read error. The V and J genes are TRBV5-1 and TRBJ1-3; D is uncertain. Germline loops: CDR1 SGHRS, CDR2 YFSETQ. The CDR3 sequence is 14 residues long. Trimming left V 0 bases short and J 3 bases short, with 7 bases between. In nucleotides, the CDR3 is TGCGCCAGCAGCTTGGACCCGATTGGAAACACCATATATTTT. Encoded protein: CASSLDPIGNTIYF.

This chain links TRBV5-5 with TRBJ2-1; TRBD2 aligns across 9 bases. With V trimmed by 3 bases and J by 6 bases, 7 bases remained unmatched. CDR1 and CDR2 from the germline V gene are SGHKS and YYEKEE (reference sequence). This CDR3 is built from 15 residues. CDR3 sequence (DNA): TGTGCCAGCAGCTCCGGCGGGAGGGTCAGCAATGAGCAGTTCTTC. Its protein product is CASSSGGRVSNEQFF.

The sample holds many counts of this clonotype. The chain combines TRBV6-1 with TRBJ1-5; no clear D gene. V was shortened by 6 bases and J by 6 bases, with 24 bases between the two germline ends. Per germline, CDR1 MNHNS and CDR2 SASEGT. CDR3 length: 17 residues. The CDR3 nucleotides are TGTGCCAGCAGGGATCGTTTAACAGACCCGTCTTTTCAGCCCCAGCATTTT. As protein: CASRDRLTDPSFQPQHF.